This TCR beta chain is drawn from a study of T cell responses to AZD1222 COVID-19 vaccine. Study-wide points: Donors were largely white British and mainly female; clonal diversity was possibly underestimated. Increased Spike-specific TCR breadth and depth were observed after two AZD1222 doses. Nearly half of unique spike-specific TCRs reportedly avoided B.1.351 and B.1.1.7 mutated regions. Every sample of the repertoires postdated the peak T cell response.

A note on this clone: Its antigen is not known.

V gave up 7 bases and J gave up 0 bases, with 15 bases separating them. CDR1 is MDHEN and CDR2 is SYDVKM in the germline V gene. The CDR3 consists of 15 residues. Libraries were prepared by immunoSEQ multiplex PCR; TCRdb keeps only in-frame clonotypes and omits some of them. The sample includes 240,000 or so clones, more than 80% of them seen just once. The sequencing used peripheral blood, collected on day 0 of AZD1222 vaccination. This chain connects TRBV28 to TRBJ1-1, with TRBD1 as a possible D gene (5 bases). The sequence was obtained from an adult in good health. This CDR3 is CASTPGGGMNTEAFF. CDR3 nucleotides: TGTGCCAGCACCCCCGGGGGGGGAATGAACACTGAAGCTTTCTTT.